This entry features one TCR beta chain sequence. Its antigen remains unknown. The sample originates from a study of cytomegalovirus exposure and HLA in healthy donors. CDR1 is SGHTA, CDR2 FQGNSA, per germline. The germline V and J ends were trimmed by 1 base and 3 bases, with 10 bases remaining between them. CDR3 length equals 14 residues. PCR amplification relied on 60 Vbeta primers (plus 13 Jbeta primers). TCRdb keeps only in-frame clones here, not all; method: immunoSEQ multiplex PCR. The table lists 150,000 or so clones. Findings and caveats of the study: An analysis done earlier found most TCR beta V segments productive about 87% or about 30% of the time.

Sequenced: PBMCs. This clonotype was sampled from a woman aged 45-60 years in good health and CMV-seronegative. The chain is built from TRBV7-2 and TRBJ2-7; D might be TRBD1 (6 bases). The CDR3 region is CASSLVRTVYEQYF. CDR3 DNA: TGTGCCAGCAGCTTAGTGAGGACAGTCTACGAGCAGTACTTC.